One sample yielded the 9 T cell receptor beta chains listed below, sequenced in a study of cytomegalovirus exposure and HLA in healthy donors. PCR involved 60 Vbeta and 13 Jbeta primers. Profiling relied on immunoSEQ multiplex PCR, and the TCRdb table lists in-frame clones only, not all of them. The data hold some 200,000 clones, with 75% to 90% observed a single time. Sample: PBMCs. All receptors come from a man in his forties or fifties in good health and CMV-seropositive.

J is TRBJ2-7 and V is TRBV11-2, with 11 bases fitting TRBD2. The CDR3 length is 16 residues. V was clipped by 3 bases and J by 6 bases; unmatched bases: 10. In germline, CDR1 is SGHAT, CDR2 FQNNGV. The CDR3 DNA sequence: TGTGCCAGCAGCTTTCTAGCGGGGGGAATCGCGGGCGAGCAGTACTTC. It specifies CASSFLAGGIAGEQYF.

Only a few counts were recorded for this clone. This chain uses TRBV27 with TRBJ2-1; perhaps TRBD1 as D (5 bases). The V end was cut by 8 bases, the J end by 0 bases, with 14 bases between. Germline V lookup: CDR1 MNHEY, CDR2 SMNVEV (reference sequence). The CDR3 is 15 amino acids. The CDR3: CASGPRRGSYNEQFF. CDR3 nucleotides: TGTGCCAGCGGCCCTAGAAGGGGCTCCTACAATGAGCAGTTCTTC.

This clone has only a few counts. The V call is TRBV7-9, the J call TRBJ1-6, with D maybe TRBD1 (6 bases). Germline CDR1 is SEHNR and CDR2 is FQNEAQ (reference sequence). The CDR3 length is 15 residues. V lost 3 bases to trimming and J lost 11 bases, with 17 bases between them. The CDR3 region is CASSLDQGSGAPLHF. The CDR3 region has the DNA TGTGCCAGCAGCTTGGACCAGGGGTCTGGGGCACCCCTCCACTTT.

This chain's CDR3 is CASRNRQGPSDIQYF. In nucleotides, the CDR3 is TGCGCCAGCCGCAACAGACAGGGACCTTCGGACATTCAGTACTTC. The genes are TRBV5-1 and TRBJ2-4, with 7 bases matching TRBD1. The J segment lost 8 bases and the V segment lost 7 bases, leaving 15 bases of the junction unmatched. CDR3 size: 15 residues. The germline V gene encodes CDR1 SGHRS and CDR2 YFSETQ.

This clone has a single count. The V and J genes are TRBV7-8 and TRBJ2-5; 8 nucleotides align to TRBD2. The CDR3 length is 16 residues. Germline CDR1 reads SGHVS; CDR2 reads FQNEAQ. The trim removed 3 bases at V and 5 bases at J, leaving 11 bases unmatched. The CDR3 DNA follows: TGTGCCAGCAGCTTTGGCGGGGGGAGAGTAAGTGAGACCCAGTACTTC. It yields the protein CASSFGGGRVSETQYF.

The CDR3 protein is CASSFPGLMNTEAFF. DNA of the CDR3: TGCGCCAGCAGCTTTCCGGGACTCATGAACACTGAAGCTTTCTTT. This chain links TRBV5-1 with TRBJ1-1, with a possible D match to TRBD1 (5 bases). The V and J ends lost 2 bases and 0 bases respectively, with 11 bases between them. Germline V CDR1 and CDR2: SGHRS, YFSETQ. CDR3 size: 15 residues. The entire variable domain, with the rest obtained from reference TRBV5-1 and TRBJ1-1, is as follows: KAGVTQTPRYLIKTRGQQVTLSCSPISGHRSVSWYQQTPGQGLQFLFEYFSETQRNKGNFPGRFSGRQFSNSRSEMNVSTLELGDSALYLCASSFPGLMNTEAFFGQGTRLTVV.

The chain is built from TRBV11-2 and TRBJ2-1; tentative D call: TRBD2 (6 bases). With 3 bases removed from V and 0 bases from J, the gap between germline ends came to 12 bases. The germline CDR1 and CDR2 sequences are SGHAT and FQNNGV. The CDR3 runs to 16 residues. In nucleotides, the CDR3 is TGTGCCAGCAGCTTGACCGGGACTTCCTCCTACAATGAGCAGTTCTTC. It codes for CASSLTGTSSYNEQFF.

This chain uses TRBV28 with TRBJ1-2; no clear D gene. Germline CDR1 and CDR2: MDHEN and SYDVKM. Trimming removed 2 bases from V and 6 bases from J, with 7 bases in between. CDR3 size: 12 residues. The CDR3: CASSLIGDGYTF. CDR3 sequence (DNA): TGTGCCAGCAGTTTAATCGGAGATGGCTACACCTTC.

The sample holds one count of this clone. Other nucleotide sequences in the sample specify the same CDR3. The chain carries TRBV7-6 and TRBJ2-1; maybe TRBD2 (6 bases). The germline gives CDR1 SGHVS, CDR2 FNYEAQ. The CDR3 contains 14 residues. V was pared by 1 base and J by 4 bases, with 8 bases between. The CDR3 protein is CASSLGGTYNEQFF. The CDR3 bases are TGTGCCAGCAGCTTAGGCGGGACTTACAATGAGCAGTTCTTC.